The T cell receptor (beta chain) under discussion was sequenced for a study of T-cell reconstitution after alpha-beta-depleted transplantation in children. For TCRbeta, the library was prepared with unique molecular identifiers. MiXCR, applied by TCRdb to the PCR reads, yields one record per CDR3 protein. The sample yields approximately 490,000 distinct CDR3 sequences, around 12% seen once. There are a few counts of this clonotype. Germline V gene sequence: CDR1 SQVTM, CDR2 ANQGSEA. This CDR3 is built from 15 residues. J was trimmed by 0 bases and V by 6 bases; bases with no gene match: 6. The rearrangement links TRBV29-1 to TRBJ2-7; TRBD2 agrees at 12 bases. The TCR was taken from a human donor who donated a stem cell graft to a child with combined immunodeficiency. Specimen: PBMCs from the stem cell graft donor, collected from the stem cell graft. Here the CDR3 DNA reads TGCAGCGTCCGACTAGCGGGAGTCCCCTCCTACGAGCAGTACTTC. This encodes CSVRLAGVPSYEQYF.